This entry is about one T cell receptor (beta chain). This record belongs to a study of T cells in localized non-small cell lung cancer. V was trimmed by 5 bases and J by 0 bases, leaving 11 bases between them. Germline CDR1 is SGDLS and CDR2 is YYNGEE. This CDR3 has 14 residues. Here immunoSEQ multiplex PCR was the method, and the copy in TCRdb shows in-frame clones only, minus some. The repertoire holds around 3,600 clones, with roughly 31% as singletons. The sequenced sample was normal lung tissue next to the tumor, obtained before any cancer treatment. The J gene is TRBJ1-1, the V gene TRBV9; D is possibly TRBD1 (6 bases). This TCR was sampled from a male donor older than 55 with stage III lung adenocarcinoma. This CDR3 reads CASSLTGMNTEAFF. The CDR3 nucleotides are TGTGCCAGCAGTCTAACAGGGATGAACACTGAAGCTTTCTTT.